Each of the 18 T cell receptor beta chains below was sequenced from the same sample in a study of T cell responses to AZD1222 COVID-19 vaccine. Here immunoSEQ multiplex PCR was the method, and the copy in TCRdb shows in-frame clones only, minus some. The table has 90,000 to 100,000 clones, roughly 89% seen once. This sample comprised peripheral blood, obtained on day 0 of AZD1222 vaccination. These receptors all come from an adult in good health.

The CDR3 loop is CASSEAPGKLFF. In nucleotides, the CDR3 is TGTGCCAGCAGTGAAGCTCCAGGGAAACTGTTTTTT. The chain joins TRBV2 to TRBJ1-4; possible D gene TRBD1, 5 bases. Trimming took off 0 bases at V and 11 bases at J, with 7 bases between the two ends. Germline lookup yields CDR1 SNHLY and CDR2 FYNNEI. This CDR3 has 12 residues.

This clone occurred once. The chain is built from TRBV6-1 and TRBJ1-3; D ambiguous. Looked up from germline, CDR1 is MNHNS and CDR2 is SASEGT. The germline V and J ends were trimmed by 2 bases and 3 bases, with 14 bases remaining between them. The CDR3 is made up of 16 amino acids. The CDR3 DNA reads as TGTGCCAGCAGTGAAATTGGCAACCGTAATGGAAACACCATATATTTT. This translates into CASSEIGNRNGNTIYF.

In regard to this clone: The identical CDR3 is also encoded by other nucleotide sequences in the sample. The chain carries TRBV5-6 and TRBJ1-5; D uncertain. This CDR3 is built from 14 residues. CDR1 and CDR2 (germline): SGHDT, YYEEEE. V was shortened by 0 bases and J by 7 bases, with 11 bases between the two germline ends. The CDR3 here is CASSLGPGEQPQHF. CDR3 bases: TGTGCCAGCAGCTTGGGCCCCGGAGAACAGCCCCAGCATTTT.

The gene calls are TRBV2 and TRBJ1-3; D is unresolved. The germline gives CDR1 SNHLY, CDR2 FYNNEI. With 4 bases removed from V and 4 bases from J, the gap between germline ends came to 5 bases. CDR3 size: 12 residues. The CDR3 here is CASSGQGNTIYF. Here the CDR3 DNA reads TGTGCCAGCAGTGGGCAGGGAAACACCATATATTTT.

This sequence joins TRBV30 and TRBJ1-5, with D unclear. The V end lost 3 bases, the J end lost 7 bases, and 16 bases lay between the germline ends. CDR1 is GTSNPN and CDR2 is SVGIG in the germline V gene (reference sequence). The CDR3 spans 14 residues. In nucleotides, the CDR3 is TGTGCCTGGAGCTCGCGAGGGATCGGGCAGCCCCAGCATTTT. As protein: CAWSSRGIGQPQHF.

The rearrangement links TRBV9 to TRBJ2-7; 10 nucleotides agree with TRBD2. V lost 0 bases to trimming and J lost 3 bases; unmatched junction nucleotides: 3. Germline CDR1 SGDLS, CDR2 YYNGEE. The length of the CDR3 is 15 residues. The CDR3 DNA follows: TGTGCCAGCAGCGTAGGGGCTAGCGGGGGCTACGAGCAGTACTTC. Translating gives CASSVGASGGYEQYF.

This clone occurred a few times. The chain carries TRBV3-1 (or the pseudogene TRBV3-2) and TRBJ2-7, with 10 bases fitting TRBD2. The CDR3 is 16 amino acids. The ends lost 1 base at V and 2 bases at J; junction bases unmatched: 5. Per germline, CDR1 LGHDT and CDR2 YNNKEL (reference sequence). In nucleotides, the CDR3 is TGTGCCAGCAGCCAAGTGGGAGCGGGGGGGCCCTACGAGCAGTACTTC. Translation: CASSQVGAGGPYEQYF.

The chain couples TRBV19 to TRBJ2-7; 9 bases match TRBD2. The CDR3 contains 11 residues. Looked up from germline, CDR1 is LNHDA and CDR2 is SQIVND (reference sequence). The CDR3 region has the DNA TGTGGGACTAGCGACTCCTACGAGCAGTACTTC. Its translation is CGTSDSYEQYF.

This chain uses TRBV29-1 with TRBJ2-1, with TRBD2 identical over 8 bases. This CDR3 comprises 14 residues. Germline CDR1 reads SQVTM; CDR2 reads ANQGSEA. V shed 3 bases, J shed 10 bases, and the junction held 11 bases outside the gene matches. CDR3 nucleotide sequence: TGCAGCGTTGAGACGCGGGGGGTCCGTCGGGAGCAGTTCTTC. This codes for CSVETRGVRREQFF.

CDR3 residues: CATGGTGSGEQYF. The CDR3 bases are TGTGCCACAGGAGGGACAGGGTCAGGCGAGCAGTACTTC. The genes are TRBV2 and TRBJ2-7; TRBD1 matches 9 bases. CDR1 SNHLY and CDR2 FYNNEI come from the germline V gene. The CDR3 consists of 13 residues. J gave up 6 bases and V 10 bases, and 10 bases lay outside the gene matches.

This clone was counted once. This rearrangement joins TRBV12-3 or TRBV12-4 to TRBJ1-5, with TRBD1 as a possible D gene (6 bases). The ends were cut back, 7 bases at V and 4 bases at J, with 11 bases in the middle. This CDR3 contains 13 residues. The CDR3: CASNGGYNQPQHF. The CDR3 DNA follows: TGTGCCAGCAACGGGGGCTATAATCAGCCCCAGCATTTT.

The chain joins TRBV6-6 to TRBJ1-6; D possibly corresponds to TRBD1 (5 bases). CDR3 size: 18 residues. V dropped 5 bases and J dropped 0 bases, with 17 bases sitting between them. Germline V gene data show CDR1 as MNHNY and CDR2 as SVGAGI (reference sequence). In DNA, the CDR3 is TGTGCCAGCAGTCTGCCGGGGCAGGGAAGCTCCTATAATTCACCCCTCCACTTT. This encodes CASSLPGQGSSYNSPLHF.

V is TRBV5-1 and J is TRBJ2-7; no reliable D call. V dropped 0 bases and J dropped 5 bases, with 9 bases sitting between them. Germline values: CDR1 SGHRS, CDR2 YFSETQ. The CDR3 spans 13 residues. Here the CDR3 reads CASSLEGPDEQYF. CDR3 bases: TGCGCCAGCAGCTTGGAAGGGCCGGACGAGCAGTACTTC.

This sequence joins TRBV18 and TRBJ1-1; maybe TRBD1 (5 bases). CDR1 and CDR2 from the germline V gene are KGHSH and LQKENI. Between the trimmed V and J ends, which lost 0 bases and 4 bases, there was a span of 9 bases. This CDR3 comprises 14 residues. CDR3 protein: CASSPPGGTTEAFF. DNA for the CDR3: TGTGCCAGCTCACCACCGGGAGGGACCACTGAAGCTTTCTTT.

This rearrangement joins TRBV27 to TRBJ1-4, with D possibly matching TRBD1 (5 bases). Germline lookup yields CDR1 MNHEY and CDR2 SMNVEV (reference sequence). Trimming took 4 bases from V and 8 from J, leaving 11 bases between them. The CDR3 is 13 residues long. The CDR3 spells CASSYVGLEKLFF. CDR3 coding DNA: TGTGCCAGCAGTTATGTGGGACTGGAAAAACTGTTTTTT.

The chain recombines TRBV11-2 with TRBJ2-2, with 10 bases aligning to TRBD1. V lost 4 bases to trimming and J lost 1 base; unmatched junction nucleotides: 0. Germline lookup yields CDR1 SGHAT and CDR2 FQNNGV. The CDR3 is made up of 15 amino acids. Here the CDR3 reads CASSWDRGNTGELFF. The DNA of the CDR3 is TGTGCCAGCAGCTGGGACAGGGGGAACACCGGGGAGCTGTTTTTT.

The chain recombines TRBV29-1 with TRBJ1-2; D remains ambiguous. CDR3 length equals 12 residues. In germline, CDR1 is SQVTM, CDR2 ANQGSEA. V lost 1 base and J 5 bases, leaving 8 bases between the germline ends. The CDR3 reads CSVEGDGYGYTF. CDR3 nucleotide sequence: TGCAGCGTTGAAGGGGATGGATATGGCTACACCTTC.

The rearrangement uses TRBV12-3 or TRBV12-4 and TRBJ1-1; D is ambiguous. This CDR3 has 11 residues. V was cut by 3 bases and J by 4 bases, with 3 bases left in between. CDR3 DNA: TGTGCCAGCAGTTTCGGCACTGAAGCTTTCTTT. It specifies CASSFGTEAFF.